This TCR beta chain originates from a study of early T cells in non-severe SARS-CoV-2 infection. V gave up 5 bases and J gave up 8 bases, with 13 bases separating them. This CDR3 spans 13 amino acids. Germline V gene sequence: CDR1 SGHAT, CDR2 FQNNGV. TCRdb analysed the 5' RACE reads with MiXCR anew, one entry per CDR3 protein. The sample lists approximately 31,000 distinct CDR3 sequences, around 5.8% occurring once. This clonotype was observed at least ten times. The chain recombines TRBV11-2 with TRBJ2-1; tentative D call: TRBD2 (6 bases). The sequencing input was whole blood. The source is an adult who was a healthcare worker with PCR-confirmed SARS-CoV-2 infection or an uninfected control (not recorded which). CDR3 DNA: TGTGCCAGCAGCCTTGGGGGGTACGATGAGCAGTTCTTC. Translating gives CASSLGGYDEQFF.